These 21 T cell receptor beta chains were sequenced from one sample in a study of blood T cell repertoires in COVID-19 (dated by TCRdb to about 2020). The method was the immunoSEQ multiplex PCR assay. Held by TCRdb, this immuneACCESS table contains in-frame sequences only and omits some clones. Under half of the omission traces to an unresolved V gene where checked; the cause of the rest is unknown. The sample contains roughly 200,000 clones, roughly 84% of them found a single time. Of the sample, approximately 18% is held by the ten largest clones. Material: peripheral blood. The source is a woman of 80 years or more with active or convalescent COVID-19.

The rearrangement joins TRBV15 to TRBJ1-4; no clear D. Trimming pared 3 bases from V and 8 bases from J, leaving 10 bases between. The CDR3 sequence is 13 residues long. Germline lookup yields CDR1 LNHNV and CDR2 YYDKDF (reference sequence). The CDR3 DNA is TGTGCCACCAGCAGGAGGGTGGGGGAAAAACTGTTTTTT. This encodes CATSRRVGEKLFF.

The chain is built from TRBV3-1 (or the pseudogene TRBV3-2) and TRBJ2-6; D unresolved. The V gene's germline CDR1 is LGHDT and CDR2 YNNKEL (reference sequence). Trimming stripped 10 bases from V and 0 bases from J, with 4 bases between. The CDR3 covers 12 residues. The CDR3 region has the DNA TGTGCCACACTCTCTGGGGCCAACGTCCTGACTTTC. It translates to CATLSGANVLTF.

This chain joins TRBV6-5 and TRBJ1-2; TRBD1 matches at 9 bases. The CDR3 has 15 amino acids. Germline V gene sequence: CDR1 MNHEY, CDR2 SVGAGI. The J segment lost 3 bases and the V segment lost 6 bases, leaving 8 bases of the junction unmatched. CDR3 in amino acids: CASSAPGQGDYGYTF. The DNA for the CDR3 is TGTGCCAGCAGCGCGCCGGGACAGGGAGACTATGGCTACACCTTC.

This clone appeared a few times. The rearrangement links TRBV7-9 to TRBJ1-1; maybe TRBD1 (5 bases). Germline CDR1 and CDR2: SEHNR and FQNEAQ (reference sequence). Between the trimmed V and J ends, which lost 9 bases and 2 bases, there was a span of 19 bases. CDR3 length: 15 residues. CDR3 residues: CASLVVGGSNTEAFF. In DNA, the CDR3 is TGTGCCAGTTTGGTTGTGGGGGGTTCCAACACTGAAGCTTTCTTT.

The rearrangement uses TRBV7-3 and TRBJ2-1, with a possible D match to TRBD2 (5 bases). Germline V gene lookup returns CDR1 SGHTA and CDR2 FQGTGA. This CDR3 is 13 amino acids long. Trimming left V 2 bases short and J 6 bases short, with 8 bases between. CDR3 sequence reads: CASSLPSSNEQFF. DNA for the CDR3: TGTGCCAGCAGCTTACCTAGCAGCAATGAGCAGTTCTTC.

The CDR3 region is CATHPGGGQSYNEQFF. CDR3 in DNA: TGTGCCACCCACCCGGGTGGCGGGCAATCCTACAATGAGCAGTTCTTC. The V and J genes are TRBV7-9 and TRBJ2-1, with a possible D match to TRBD2 (5 bases). Per germline, CDR1 SEHNR and CDR2 FQNEAQ (reference sequence). The V and J ends lost 10 bases and 1 base respectively, with 20 bases between them. The CDR3 extends over 16 amino acids.

The rearrangement joins TRBV28 to TRBJ1-2; TRBD1 aligns across 9 bases. J lost 2 bases, V lost 7 bases, and 8 bases had no gene match. The length of the CDR3 is 15 residues. Germline CDR1 and CDR2: MDHEN and SYDVKM. DNA of the CDR3: TGTGCCAGCAAATACAGGGGGCAGGCGAACTATGGCTACACCTTC. This sequence encodes CASKYRGQANYGYTF.

The chain combines TRBV29-1 with TRBJ2-7; D may be TRBD1 (6 bases). CDR1 and CDR2 (germline): SQVTM, ANQGSEA. This CDR3 region has 16 residues. The germline V and J ends were trimmed by 5 bases and 2 bases, with 22 bases remaining between them. CDR3 sequence reads: CSVRQVPGQSTYEQYF. CDR3 nucleotides: TGCAGCGTTCGACAGGTACCGGGACAATCTACCTACGAGCAGTACTTC.

The rearrangement joins TRBV2 to TRBJ1-1; weak D call: TRBD1 (5 bases). Germline V lookup: CDR1 SNHLY, CDR2 FYNNEI. The CDR3 runs to 14 residues. Trimming removed 6 bases from V and 2 bases from J, with 13 bases in between. In DNA, the CDR3 is TGTGCCAGCAGCACCGACAGAAGAAACACTGAAGCTTTCTTT. This sequence encodes CASSTDRRNTEAFF.

The chain uses TRBV29-1 and TRBJ2-3, with 7 bases matching TRBD1. Trimming removed 0 bases from V and 2 bases from J; junction bases left unmatched: 5. The CDR3 runs 15 residues. CDR1 and CDR2 from the germline V gene are SQVTM and ANQGSEA. The CDR3 here is CSVEDQGQTTDTQYF. In nucleotides, the CDR3 is TGCAGCGTTGAAGATCAGGGACAGACCACAGATACGCAGTATTTT.

A few counts support this clone. This chain uses TRBV18 with TRBJ1-4, with D uncertain. The germline CDR1 and CDR2 sequences are KGHSH and LQKENI. Trimming cost V 8 bases and J 7 bases, with 14 bases left between them. The CDR3 totals 13 residues. CDR3 protein: CASAEKESEKLFF. The CDR3 nucleotides are TGTGCCAGCGCGGAGAAGGAGAGTGAAAAACTGTTTTTT.

This clone was seen a single time. V and J are TRBV27 and TRBJ1-1, with 7 bases that match TRBD1. Per germline, CDR1 MNHEY and CDR2 SMNVEV (reference sequence). The CDR3 is 13 amino acids. Trimming cost V 6 bases and J 6 bases; bases outside gene matches: 7. CDR3: CASRSTGRSEAFF. DNA of the CDR3: TGTGCCAGCAGGTCGACAGGGCGATCTGAAGCTTTCTTT.

J is TRBJ2-5 and V is TRBV24-1; 12 nucleotides line up with TRBD2. CDR1 is KGHDR and CDR2 is SFDVKD in the germline V gene. Unmatched junction bases numbered 12, after V lost 2 bases and J lost 0 bases. This CDR3 comprises 20 residues. The CDR3 loop reads CATSDSTSPRLAGDQETQYF. The CDR3 DNA sequence: TGTGCCACCAGTGATTCTACCTCCCCCCGACTAGCGGGGGACCAAGAGACCCAGTACTTC.

The chain has TRBV27 and TRBJ1-6; 8 bases map to TRBD1. CDR1 MNHEY and CDR2 SMNVEV come from the germline V gene (reference sequence). This CDR3 has 17 amino acids. Trimming at V came to 5 bases and at J to 7 bases, leaving 13 bases not matched to a gene. The CDR3 nucleotides are TGTGCCAGCAGTCGGGACCGACAGGGGTTGGGAAATTCACCCCTCCACTTT. This codes for CASSRDRQGLGNSPLHF.

The rearrangement uses TRBV5-4 and TRBJ2-4; D is possibly TRBD2 (6 bases). In germline, CDR1 is SGHNT, CDR2 YYREEE (reference sequence). V lost 1 base and J lost 1, with 12 bases in between. CDR3 size: 16 residues. The CDR3: CASSLSVGRAKNIQYF. The CDR3 DNA reads as TGTGCCAGCAGCTTGTCGGTAGGGAGGGCCAAAAACATTCAGTACTTC.

This clone has just a few counts. The J gene is TRBJ2-3, the V gene TRBV5-1; TRBD2 is a possible D gene (6 bases). V was trimmed by 2 bases and J by 6 bases, leaving 16 bases between them. Germline-derived CDR1 and CDR2 are SGHRS and YFSETQ. CDR3 size: 15 residues. CDR3 loop: CASSFTGVGGDTQYF. CDR3 nucleotides: TGCGCCAGCAGCTTCACGGGGGTGGGTGGCGATACGCAGTATTTT.

The chain joins TRBV5-1 to TRBJ2-5; 9 bases agree with TRBD2. The CDR3 runs 15 residues. Germline V gene lookup returns CDR1 SGHRS and CDR2 YFSETQ. J was trimmed by 2 bases and V by 4 bases; bases with no gene match: 6. CDR3 DNA sequence: TGCGCCAGCAGCGCGGGGACTAGCAGACAAGAGACCCAGTACTTC. Translating it yields CASSAGTSRQETQYF.

This chain connects TRBV2 to TRBJ2-7; maybe TRBD2 (6 bases). Germline assignment: CDR1 SNHLY and CDR2 FYNNEI. The CDR3 consists of 11 residues. The V end was cut by 9 bases, the J end by 6 bases, with 12 bases between. The CDR3 region is CASTLATEQYF. CDR3 bases: TGTGCCAGTACCCTAGCGACCGAGCAGTACTTC.

The chain combines TRBV5-1 with TRBJ1-2; D remains ambiguous. CDR1 is SGHRS and CDR2 is YFSETQ in the germline V gene. This CDR3 contains 14 residues. Trimming took 4 bases from V and 1 from J, leaving 11 bases between them. The CDR3 DNA follows: TGCGCCAGCAGCCCGGTAGTCAATAACTATGGCTACACCTTC. Its translation is CASSPVVNNYGYTF.

Only one count was recorded for this clone. The V call is TRBV28, the J call TRBJ2-7; 7 nucleotides match TRBD2. The CDR3 is 13 amino acids. V was pared by 9 bases and J by 2 bases, with 7 bases of the junction left unmatched. Germline assignment: CDR1 MDHEN and CDR2 SYDVKM. The CDR3 bases are TGTGCCAGTTGGGGGGGAAGAACCTACGAGCAGTACTTC. This encodes CASWGGRTYEQYF.

The rearrangement links TRBV7-8 to TRBJ2-5; 9 bases align to TRBD2. The CDR3 runs to 20 residues. The germline V gene encodes CDR1 SGHVS and CDR2 FQNEAQ. After removal of 1 base from V and 0 bases from J, the junction contained 15 bases not matched to a gene. CDR3 loop: CASSLVGFMASGDNQETQYF. As DNA, the CDR3 is TGTGCCAGCAGCTTAGTAGGGTTTATGGCTAGCGGGGATAACCAAGAGACCCAGTACTTC.